The sequence of this TCR beta chain was determined in a study of blood T cell repertoires in COVID-19. The table came from immunoSEQ multiplex PCR; TCRdb's copy has only in-frame clones and leaves some out. Of approximately 170,000 clones listed, about 80% are singletons. The material sequenced was peripheral blood. This TCR came from a human donor with acute or convalescent COVID-19. The donor label of this sample is uncertain.

Here the CDR3 reads CASSSGDSGEQYF. The CDR3 nucleotides are TGTGCCAGCAGCTCCGGCGACTCGGGCGAGCAGTACTTC. The rearrangement joins TRBV11-3 to TRBJ2-7; no firm D call. There are 13 residues in the CDR3. The V end was cut by 4 bases, the J end by 6 bases, with 13 bases between. Germline-derived CDR1 and CDR2 are SGHNT and YENEEA.